These T cell receptor beta chains were read from a single sample in a study of a mutant IDH1 vaccine in newly diagnosed glioma. Sequencing was performed with immunoSEQ multiplex PCR; in TCRdb, only in-frame clones are kept and a portion is missing. The profile covers tens of thousands of clones, with around four fifths appearing a single time and around 4.9% taken by the ten largest. Their cognate antigens are unknown. The starting material was PBMCs, obtained from a glioma patient whose treatment included an IDH1 peptide vaccine. The source is a man over 45 with glioma. The CDR3 runs from the conserved cysteine through the conserved F or W. A D gene is named only where the DNA matches it firmly. The size of a clone is reported for some rows only, either as once, few or many, or as a class for expanded clones.

TRBV6-6	TRBJ1-5	NA	TRBD1	CASSYSQTGDQPQHF	TGTGCCAGCAGTTACTCGCAGACAGGGGATCAGCCCCAGCATTTT
TRBV11-3	TRBJ2-5	NA	NA	CASSSEETQYF	TGTGCCAGCAGCTCCGAGGAGACCCAGTACTTC
TRBV6-5	TRBJ1-2	once	TRBD1	CASRSRDRVNYGYTF	TGTGCCAGCAGGTCTCGGGACAGGGTAAACTATGGCTACACCTTC
TRBV7-8	TRBJ2-7	NA	NA	CASSAGTGYEQYF	TGTGCCAGCAGCGCCGGGACCGGCTACGAGCAGTACTTC
TRBV6-6	TRBJ1-2	once	NA	CASSYSREGYTF	TGTGCCAGCAGTTACTCGAGGGAAGGCTACACCTTC
TRBV19	TRBJ1-5	NA	NA	CASSIDLFWTYSNQPQHF	TGTGCCAGTAGTATAGATCTATTTTGGACATATAGCAATCAGCCCCAGCATTTT
TRBV5-5	TRBJ1-5	NA	NA	CASSLAIGRQPQHF	TGTGCCAGCAGCTTGGCCATTGGACGTCAGCCCCAGCATTTT
TRBV5-1	TRBJ2-7	once	TRBD2	CASSPAGGIWEQYF	TGCGCCAGCAGCCCCGCCGGGGGGATTTGGGAGCAGTACTTC
TRBV13	TRBJ1-3	few	NA	CASSLFGLSGNTIYF	TGTGCCAGCAGCTTATTCGGGCTTTCTGGAAACACCATATATTTT
TRBV19	TRBJ2-3	NA	TRBD1	CASSIDTGDTDTQYF	TGTGCCAGTAGTATAGACACAGGGGACACAGATACGCAGTATTTT
TRBV6-5	TRBJ1-1	few	NA	CASRRFGGGTEAFF	TGTGCCAGCAGACGGTTTGGGGGAGGCACTGAAGCTTTCTTT
TRBV7-3	TRBJ2-5	few	NA	CASSLTPSGETQYF	TGTGCCAGCAGCTTAACCCCCTCCGGGGAGACCCAGTACTTC
TRBV5-5	TRBJ1-2	NA	NA	CASSAWGETYGYTF	TGTGCCAGCAGCGCGTGGGGGGAAACCTATGGCTACACCTTC
TRBV4-3	TRBJ2-1	few	NA	CASSQDPWLGSSYNEQFF	TGCGCCAGCAGCCAAGATCCTTGGCTGGGGAGCTCCTACAATGAGCAGTTCTTC
TRBV4-1	TRBJ1-3	NA	NA	CASSQAGRSGNTIYF	TGCGCCAGCAGCCAAGCAGGACGCTCTGGAAACACCATATATTTT
TRBV16	TRBJ2-3	NA	TRBD1	CASSQRTGNADTQYF	TGTGCCAGCAGCCAGAGGACAGGGAACGCAGATACGCAGTATTTT
TRBV7-2	TRBJ1-2	NA	NA	CASSQGVVSGYTF	TGTGCCAGCAGTCAAGGGGTAGTAAGCGGCTACACCTTC
TRBV25-1	TRBJ1-5	NA	NA	CASSVAGGNQPQHF	TGTGCCAGCAGTGTAGCAGGGGGCAATCAGCCCCAGCATTTT
TRBV7-2	TRBJ2-5	few	NA	CASSLVGEWKTQYF	TGTGCCAGCAGCTTAGTCGGGGAGTGGAAGACCCAGTACTTC
TRBV5-4	TRBJ1-1	few	NA	CASSLGQYTEAFF	TGTGCCAGCAGCTTGGGCCAGTACACTGAAGCTTTCTTT
TRBV9	TRBJ2-7	NA	NA	CASSLEQGEQYF	TGTGCCAGCAGCCTAGAACAGGGTGAGCAGTACTTC
TRBV4-2	TRBJ2-2	NA	TRBD1	CASSPRGQGNTGELFF	TGTGCCAGCAGCCCAAGGGGACAGGGGAACACCGGGGAGCTGTTTTTT
TRBV2	TRBJ2-7	few	TRBD2	CASSELRLANEQYF	TGTGCCAGCAGTGAACTGAGACTAGCGAACGAGCAGTACTTC
TRBV7-9	TRBJ2-7	NA	NA	CAVLGQNVYEQYF	TGTGCCGTACTGGGGCAAAACGTGTACGAGCAGTACTTC
TRBV5-1	TRBJ1-5	few	NA	CASSLSPTSNQPQHF	TGCGCCAGCAGCTTGAGCCCGACTAGCAATCAGCCCCAGCATTTT
TRBV9	TRBJ1-1	NA	NA	CASSVDGQNTEAFF	TGTGCCAGCAGCGTAGACGGACAGAACACTGAAGCTTTCTTT
TRBV27	TRBJ2-1	NA	NA	CASGPQQGNEQFF	TGTGCCAGCGGACCTCAGCAGGGGAATGAGCAGTTCTTC
TRBV7-6	TRBJ2-2	NA	TRBD1	CASRGTGYTGELFF	TGTGCCAGCAGGGGGACAGGATACACCGGGGAGCTGTTTTTT
TRBV5-1	TRBJ1-1	NA	NA	CASSLPGAGTEAFF	TGCGCCAGCAGCTTGCCGGGGGCTGGCACTGAAGCTTTCTTT
TRBV2	TRBJ1-4	NA	TRBD1	CASSPRQGRNEKLFF	TGTGCCAGCAGCCCGAGACAGGGGAGAAATGAAAAACTGTTTTTT
TRBV4-2	TRBJ2-2	NA	NA	CASSQEGGFGTGELFF	TGTGCCAGCAGCCAAGAAGGAGGTTTTGGAACCGGGGAGCTGTTTTTT
TRBV28	TRBJ1-5	few	NA	CASLPWGSYSNQPQHF	TGTGCCAGCCTACCGTGGGGTTCTTACAGCAATCAGCCCCAGCATTTT
TRBV29-1	TRBJ2-7	NA	TRBD1	CSVVKGQGSYEQYF	TGCAGCGTCGTTAAGGGACAGGGCTCCTACGAGCAGTACTTC
TRBV5-1	TRBJ2-3	NA	TRBD2	CASSWSSGDTQYF	TGCGCCAGCAGCTGGAGTAGCGGGGATACGCAGTATTTT
TRBV4-1	TRBJ2-7	NA	TRBD2	CASSVSGTTTYEQYF	TGCGCCAGCAGCGTCTCCGGGACTACCACCTACGAGCAGTACTTC
TRBV29-1	TRBJ2-6	once	TRBD1	CSVSPGTGGVSGANVLTF	TGCAGCGTTTCTCCCGGGACAGGGGGCGTCAGCGGGGCCAACGTCCTGACTTTC
TRBV19	TRBJ1-2	NA	NA	CASSIREQDYGYTF	TGTGCCAGTAGTATAAGGGAACAGGACTATGGCTACACCTTC
TRBV19	TRBJ1-6	once	NA	CASRLTGRSLNSPLHF	TGTGCCAGTAGATTGACAGGTCGTAGTCTAAATTCACCCCTCCACTTT
TRBV4-2	TRBJ2-3	NA	NA	CASSQDRGSDTQYF	TGTGCCAGCAGCCAAGATAGGGGCTCAGATACGCAGTATTTT
TRBV6-5	TRBJ2-3	few	NA	CASSYGGGTDTQYF	TGTGCCAGCAGTTACGGCGGGGGCACAGATACGCAGTATTTT
TRBV4-1	TRBJ1-4	NA	NA	CASSYTGPPVNEKLFF	TGCGCCAGCAGCTACACAGGTCCGCCCGTTAATGAAAAACTGTTTTTT
TRBV9	TRBJ2-5	NA	NA	CASGVRGTQYF	TGTGCCAGCGGGGTTCGGGGGACCCAGTACTTC
TRBV19	TRBJ2-1	NA	NA	CASSIGGRARSNEQFF	TGTGCCAGTAGTATAGGGGGCAGGGCCCGTTCCAATGAGCAGTTCTTC
TRBV5-4	TRBJ2-7	NA	NA	CASSLWVGNYEQYF	TGTGCCAGCAGCTTGTGGGTAGGAAACTACGAGCAGTACTTC
TRBV30	TRBJ2-1	NA	NA	CAWSRGIGSYNEQFF	TGTGCCTGGAGTCGGGGAATCGGCTCCTACAATGAGCAGTTCTTC